These 32 T cell receptor beta chains were all obtained from the same sample, sequenced in a study of regulatory T cells in long-lasting Graves disease. The time point: persistent/refractory GD, antithyroid drugs over 5 years with positive TRAb. There was RNA extracted from PBMCs, and the TCR library was made from it. Arm-PCR with iRepertoire HTBI primers amplified the CDR3 regions for these TCR beta libraries. TCRdb redid the calling of the multiplex PCR reads with MiXCR, one entry per CDR3 protein. The table lists approximately 470,000 distinct CDR3 sequences, around 21% of them singletons. The sample consisted of peripheral blood mononuclear cells (PBMCs), taken when the disease was refractory, from a patient treated with antithyroid drugs. Receptor source: a female donor with Graves disease.

The J gene is TRBJ2-5, the V gene TRBV11-2, with 9 bases aligning to TRBD1. The germline V gene has CDR1 SGHAT and CDR2 FQNNGV. CDR3 length equals 17 residues. V lost 4 bases to trimming and J lost 5 bases; unmatched junction nucleotides: 14. CDR3 DNA sequence: TGTGCCAGCAGCTCCAACCGGGACAGGGCTGGTTATGAGACCCAGTACTTC. Protein: CASSSNRDRAGYETQYF.

This clonotype was seen more than once but under ten times. V gene TRBV11-2 combines with J gene TRBJ1-3; 8 bases line up with TRBD1. The CDR3 has 16 residues. Looked up from germline, CDR1 is SGHAT and CDR2 is FQNNGV. V lost 5 bases and J lost 4; bases outside the gene matches: 10. CDR3 sequence: CASSRIGQGTGNTIYF. CDR3 coding DNA: TGTGCCAGCAGCCGAATAGGACAGGGCACGGGAAACACCATATATTTT.

The chain uses TRBV11-2 and TRBJ2-1, with D possibly matching TRBD2 (6 bases). The CDR3 has 14 amino acids. Germline V gene lookup returns CDR1 SGHAT and CDR2 FQNNGV. V was pared by 5 bases and J by 1 base, with 9 bases between. Here the CDR3 DNA reads TGTGCCAGCAGCATAGCGGATTCCTACAATGAGCAGTTCTTC. Amino acid sequence: CASSIADSYNEQFF.

This clonotype came up many times. This chain links TRBV27 with TRBJ1-6, with 9 bases fitting TRBD1. The CDR3 sequence is 15 residues long. Germline V gives CDR1 MNHEY, CDR2 SMNVEV (reference sequence). J gave up 8 bases and V 4 bases, and 6 bases lay outside the gene matches. CDR3: CASSYWDRVDSPLHF. In DNA form, the CDR3 reads TGTGCCAGCAGTTATTGGGACAGGGTAGATTCACCCCTCCACTTT.

This clonotype was picked up a small number of times. The rearrangement joins TRBV11-2 to TRBJ2-2; no definite D call. CDR3 length equals 15 residues. CDR1 is SGHAT and CDR2 is FQNNGV in the germline V gene. The V end was cut by 5 bases, the J end by 2 bases, with 12 bases between. The CDR3 here is CASSLLDRNTGELFF. The CDR3, as DNA: TGTGCCAGCAGCCTACTGGACCGAAACACCGGGGAGCTGTTTTTT.

V usage is TRBV27 and J usage is TRBJ2-7, with D perhaps TRBD2 (5 bases). The CDR3 is made up of 15 amino acids. Germline V CDR1 and CDR2: MNHEY, SMNVEV (reference sequence). With 4 bases removed from V and 4 bases from J, the gap between germline ends came to 17 bases. The CDR3 protein is CASSSRRGLKYEQYF. In DNA form, the CDR3 reads TGTGCCAGCAGTTCCAGACGCGGACTCAAATACGAGCAGTACTTC.

The chain employs TRBV6-5 and TRBJ1-2; D might be TRBD1 (5 bases). The germline V gene encodes CDR1 MNHEY and CDR2 SVGAGI. The CDR3 is 14 amino acids. Between the trimmed V and J ends, which lost 4 bases and 2 bases, there was a span of 11 bases. CDR3 DNA: TGTGCCAGCAGTTCCGGGGGAGCCAACTATGGCTACACCTTC. It yields the protein CASSSGGANYGYTF.

Only a few counts were recorded for this clonotype. The DNA is left out, because the CDR3 cannot be placed on it with certainty; the CDR3 is given as TCRdb lists it. This chain connects TRBV20-1 to TRBJ2-7; TRBD1, the table's D call, was not compared with the DNA. CDR1 and CDR2 from the germline V gene are DFQATT and SNEGSKA (reference sequence). The length of the CDR3 is 14 amino acids, counting both ends. The CDR3 here is CSTSDRGYSYEQYF.

The chain carries TRBV12-3 or TRBV12-4 and TRBJ1-6; TRBD1 agrees at 7 bases. J was trimmed by 7 bases and V by 6 bases; bases with no gene match: 6. This CDR3 region has 14 residues. The CDR3 spells CASRPGTANSPLHF. CDR3 nucleotide sequence: TGTGCCAGCAGGCCCGGGACAGCAAATTCACCCCTCCACTTT.

The gene calls are TRBV5-6 and TRBJ2-7; D not resolved. The V and J ends lost 2 bases and 4 bases respectively, with 7 bases between them. The germline CDR1 and CDR2 sequences are SGHDT and YYEEEE. CDR3 length: 12 residues. CDR3 residues: CASSLFGYEQYF. The CDR3 DNA follows: TGTGCCAGCAGCTTATTCGGGTACGAGCAGTACTTC.

This clonotype was observed at least ten times. The rearrangement uses TRBV12-3 or TRBV12-4 and TRBJ1-5; 9 positions match TRBD1. J was trimmed by 5 bases and V by 3 bases; bases with no gene match: 8. The CDR3 is 16 residues long. The CDR3 DNA reads TGTGCCAGCAGTTTCTATTTAAGGACAGGGGATCAGCCCCAGCATTTT. Protein: CASSFYLRTGDQPQHF.

As for this clonotype: A single base separates this from a much larger clone, so it may be a read error. In this CDR3 the conserved last residue, phenylalanine or tryptophan, is missing, so a read error is likely. The chain joins TRBV30 to TRBJ1-1; D may be TRBD1 (6 bases). Germline V gene lookup returns CDR1 GTSNPN and CDR2 SVGIG (reference sequence). V gave up 2 bases and J gave up 5 bases, with 12 bases separating them. The CDR3 loop spans 13 amino acids. CDR3 sequence reads: CAWSQGSVTEAFL. CDR3 in DNA: TGTGCCTGGAGTCAGGGGTCGGTAACTGAAGCTTTCCTT.

This clonotype was observed at least ten times. This chain connects TRBV6-1 to TRBJ1-2; TRBD1 matches 10 bases. The V segment lost 5 bases and the J segment 2 bases; nucleotides outside the gene matches: 8. Germline values: CDR1 MNHNS, CDR2 SASEGT. This CDR3 region has 16 residues. DNA of the CDR3: TGTGCCAGCAGTAAACCGACAGGGGGCGTCAACTATGGCTACACCTTC. Encoded protein: CASSKPTGGVNYGYTF.

The rearrangement uses TRBV19 and TRBJ2-6, with unresolved D. Germline V CDR1 and CDR2: LNHDA, SQIVND (reference sequence). V lost 8 bases and J 0 bases, leaving 5 bases between the germline ends. The CDR3 contains 13 residues. The CDR3 nucleotides are TGTGCCAGTCGGGCCTCTGGGGCCAACGTCCTGACTTTC. Translated, it gives CASRASGANVLTF.

This clonotype has ten or more counts. The chain employs TRBV11-2 and TRBJ2-7, with 7 bases fitting TRBD2. The CDR3 extends over 14 amino acids. Germline CDR1 and CDR2: SGHAT and FQNNGV. Losses at the gene ends were 5 bases for V and 1 base for J; bases not matched to a gene: 5. The CDR3 loop reads CASSTLGGSYEQYF. The CDR3 nucleotides read TGTGCCAGCAGCACCTTGGGAGGGTCCTACGAGCAGTACTTC.

This clonotype was seen at least ten times. The gene calls are TRBV6-1 and TRBJ1-2; a weak D match, TRBD1 (5 bases). Trimming stripped 5 bases from V and 2 bases from J, with 9 bases between. Germline-derived CDR1 and CDR2 are MNHNS and SASEGT. The CDR3 sequence is 13 residues long. The CDR3 sequence: CASSIRENYGYTF. The CDR3 coding sequence is TGTGCCAGCAGTATCAGGGAAAACTATGGCTACACCTTC.

In this sample, this clonotype turned up a few times. The chain is built from TRBV7-3 and TRBJ2-7; 12 bases fit TRBD2. V was pared by 3 bases and J by 5 bases, with 5 bases of the junction left unmatched. Germline V gene sequence: CDR1 SGHTA, CDR2 FQGTGA. CDR3 size: 15 residues. CDR3 protein: CASSLTSGSLNEQYF. CDR3 DNA: TGTGCCAGCAGCTTGACTAGCGGGAGTCTGAACGAGCAGTACTTC.

This chain connects TRBV19 to TRBJ1-1, with TRBD1 matching over 8 bases. Trimming took 5 bases from V and 4 from J; bases not matched to a gene: 9. The CDR3 consists of 15 residues. CDR1 is LNHDA and CDR2 is SQIVND in the germline V gene (reference sequence). This chain's CDR3 is CASSRMTGVGTEAFF. The CDR3, as DNA: TGTGCCAGTAGTCGAATGACAGGGGTCGGCACTGAAGCTTTCTTT. The full variable domain, completed using reference TRBV19 and TRBJ1-1, is DGGITQSPKYLFRKEGQNVTLSCEQNLNHDAMYWYRQDPGQGLRLIYYSQIVNDFQKGDIAEGYSVSREKKESFPLTVTSAQKNPTAFYLCASSRMTGVGTEAFFGQGTRLTVV.

CDR3 in amino acids: CASSYGGLRVDTQYF. CDR3 coding DNA: TGTGCCAGCAGCTACGGAGGACTTAGAGTAGATACGCAGTATTTT. V and J are TRBV6-5 and TRBJ2-3, with D possibly TRBD2 on 5 matching bases. This CDR3 is built from 15 residues. The germline V and J ends were trimmed by 6 bases and 5 bases, with 18 bases remaining between them. Germline CDR1 and CDR2: MNHEY and SVGAGI.

The CDR3 is CASSSRWETGNEQFF. The CDR3 DNA is TGTGCCAGCAGCTCCAGGTGGGAGACGGGGAATGAGCAGTTCTTC. V is TRBV7-9 and J is TRBJ2-1, with D perhaps TRBD2 (5 bases). The V end lost 4 bases, the J end lost 7 bases, and 17 bases lay between the germline ends. CDR3 size: 15 residues. Germline values: CDR1 SEHNR, CDR2 FQNEAQ (reference sequence).

The chain has TRBV9 and TRBJ2-2; a weak D match, TRBD2 (6 bases). CDR1 is SGDLS, CDR2 YYNGEE, per germline. The length of the CDR3 is 15 residues. Trimming cost V 0 bases and J 6 bases, with 12 bases left between them. In DNA, the CDR3 is TGTGCCAGCAGCGTAGACAGCGGGTGGGCCGGGGAGCTGTTTTTT. This codes for CASSVDSGWAGELFF.

The rearrangement links TRBV2 to TRBJ2-1; D gene unclear. V lost 9 bases, J lost 6 bases, and 9 bases lay in between. The CDR3 sequence is 11 residues long. In germline, CDR1 is SNHLY, CDR2 FYNNEI. The CDR3 bases are TGTGCCAGTAAATTTGGCAATGAGCAGTTCTTC. As protein: CASKFGNEQFF.

Only a few counts were recorded for this clonotype. This chain uses TRBV28 with TRBJ1-1; 8 bases map to TRBD1. The V and J ends lost 2 bases and 6 bases, in that order; junction bases with no gene match: 8. This CDR3 contains 15 residues. From germline, CDR1 is MDHEN and CDR2 SYDVKM. The CDR3 loop reads CASSLRGQVRPEAFF. CDR3 in DNA: TGTGCCAGCAGTTTAAGGGGACAGGTTCGACCTGAAGCTTTCTTT. The variable domain in full, with the rest retrieved from reference TRBV28 and TRBJ1-1, is DVKVTQSSRYLVKRTGEKVFLECVQDMDHENMFWYRQDPGLGLRLIYFSYDVKMKEKGDIPEGYSVSREKKERFSLILESASTNQTSMYLCASSLRGQVRPEAFFGQGTRLTVV.

V gene TRBV5-4 combines with J gene TRBJ1-5, with a possible D match to TRBD1 (6 bases). Trimming stripped 0 bases from V and 0 bases from J, with 16 bases between. Germline V gives CDR1 SGHNT, CDR2 YYREEE (reference sequence). The CDR3 has 18 amino acids. CDR3 loop: CASSLGNRDLNSNQPQHF. The CDR3 coding sequence is TGTGCCAGCAGCTTGGGGAACAGGGACCTTAATAGCAATCAGCCCCAGCATTTT.

The genes are TRBV6-5 and TRBJ2-7; either TRBD1 or TRBD2 may supply D (5 bases each). The germline V and J ends were trimmed by 2 bases and 7 bases, with 18 bases remaining between them. The CDR3 extends over 15 amino acids. Per germline, CDR1 MNHEY and CDR2 SVGAGI. The CDR3 region has the DNA TGTGCCAGCAGTTACCGGGACCCCAGACTGGGGGAGCAGTACTTC. Translating gives CASSYRDPRLGEQYF.

This clonotype came up a few times. The chain couples TRBV7-9 to TRBJ1-4, with 7 bases identical to TRBD1. Germline CDR1 reads SEHNR; CDR2 reads FQNEAQ (reference sequence). V dropped 5 bases and J dropped 4; count of bases not matched to a gene: 7. The CDR3 contains 15 residues. In DNA form, the CDR3 reads TGTGCCAGCAGCGAAGGGACAGCCTTTAATGAAAAACTGTTTTTT. Translating gives CASSEGTAFNEKLFF. The full variable domain, in which reference TRBV7-9 and TRBJ1-4 provide the parts outside the CDR3, is DTGVSQNPRHKITKRGQNVTFRCDPISEHNRLYWYRQTLGQGPEFLTYFQNEAQLEKSRLLSDRFSAERPKGSFSTLEIQRTEQGDSAMYLCASSEGTAFNEKLFFGSGTQLSVL.

The chain has TRBV5-5 and TRBJ1-5; tentative D call: TRBD1 (6 bases). Germline CDR1 reads SGHKS; CDR2 reads YYEKEE (reference sequence). V was clipped by 4 bases and J by 5 bases, with 25 bases between them. There are 18 residues in the CDR3. CDR3 coding DNA: TGTGCCAGCAGCATGCTGTTTGGGGGGCCCCTCCAGGATCAGCCCCAGCATTTT. This translates into CASSMLFGGPLQDQPQHF. Supplemented by reference TRBV5-5 and TRBJ1-5, the full variable domain reads DAGVTQSPTHLIKTRGQQVTLRCSPISGHKSVSWYQQVLGQGPQFIFQYYEKEERGRGNFPDRFSARQFPNYSSELNVNALLLGDSALYLCASSMLFGGPLQDQPQHFGDGTRLSIL.

The chain uses TRBV5-1 and TRBJ1-4, with D possibly TRBD1 on 6 matching bases. V was pared by 0 bases and J by 6 bases, with 9 bases between. The CDR3 loop spans 14 amino acids. Germline V gives CDR1 SGHRS, CDR2 YFSETQ. The CDR3 sequence is CASSLVPGDEKLFF. The CDR3 DNA reads TGCGCCAGCAGCTTGGTACCAGGGGATGAAAAACTGTTTTTT.

The chain is built from TRBV5-1 and TRBJ1-2; D call uncertain. The CDR3 is 15 residues long. Deletions cut 4 bases from V and 4 bases from J, with 17 bases between. Germline V gene lookup returns CDR1 SGHRS and CDR2 YFSETQ. CDR3 coding DNA: TGCGCCAGCAGCCTGGACCTCTTAGACGGCTATGGCTACACCTTC. Residues: CASSLDLLDGYGYTF. The full variable domain, its missing parts supplied by reference TRBV5-1 and TRBJ1-2, is KAGVTQTPRYLIKTRGQQVTLSCSPISGHRSVSWYQQTPGQGLQFLFEYFSETQRNKGNFPGRFSGRQFSNSRSEMNVSTLELGDSALYLCASSLDLLDGYGYTFGSGTRLTVV.

V is TRBV12-3 or TRBV12-4 and J is TRBJ2-1; TRBD1 matches at 7 bases. Losses at the gene ends were 7 bases for V and 9 bases for J; bases not matched to a gene: 9. The CDR3 covers 13 residues. The CDR3 spells CASNMKGASEQFF. CDR3 DNA: TGTGCCAGCAATATGAAGGGGGCCAGTGAGCAGTTCTTC.

The V gene is TRBV7-6, the J gene TRBJ2-7, with a possible D match to TRBD1 (6 bases). The V and J ends lost 5 bases and 2 bases respectively, with 13 bases between them. CDR1 is SGHVS, CDR2 FNYEAQ, per germline. This CDR3 is built from 14 residues. The CDR3 region has the DNA TGTGCCAGCAGCACCGGACAGCCCCCCTACGAGCAGTACTTC. This encodes CASSTGQPPYEQYF.

J is TRBJ2-5 and V is TRBV6-1; D is possibly TRBD1 (5 bases). V lost 5 bases, J lost 5 bases, and 12 bases lay in between. Germline V gene data show CDR1 as MNHNS and CDR2 as SASEGT. There are 13 residues in the CDR3. This CDR3 reads CASSPRVPETQYF. The CDR3 nucleotides read TGTGCCAGCAGTCCCAGGGTTCCGGAGACCCAGTACTTC.